This T cell receptor (beta chain) originates from a study of T cells after posttransplantation cyclophosphamide. Study-wide results and caveats: Skin or GI-infiltrating T cells shared few TRB sequences with blood.

The germline V gene encodes CDR1 MDHEN and CDR2 SYDVKM. The CDR3 consists of 14 residues. V gave up 7 bases and J gave up 4 bases; unmatched junction bases: 9. The naive gate required viable CD3+CD4+ or CD3+CD8+ cells with CCR7+CD45RA+CD45RO-CD95-CD27+CD28+ phenotype. Clones were sequenced by immunoSEQ multiplex PCR, and TCRdb holds only the in-frame ones, with some missing. The repertoire holds about 22,000 clones, less than 98% seen once, with about 0.15% in the top ten. A remark on this clone: What it recognizes is unknown.

The receptor was isolated from a man aged 50 or older in good health, CMV-negative, and a related stem cell transplant donor. V and J are TRBV28 and TRBJ1-1; 7 bases line up with TRBD1. The material sequenced was naive CD4+ T cells sorted from PBMCs. The CDR3 DNA follows: TGTGCCAGCACGCAGGGGGGTAGTTTCACTGAAGCTTTCTTT. Encoded protein: CASTQGGSFTEAFF.